The 29 T cell receptor beta chains presented below share a single source sample, sequenced in a study of shared clonotypes between healthy human individuals. Using immunoSEQ multiplex PCR, the repertoire was profiled, and TCRdb retains in-frame clones only, with some absent. The sample comprises approximately 500,000 clones, nearly 80% of which are singletons, and 12% rests with the top ten. The sequenced sample consisted of PBMCs. The source is a woman aged 40 to 50 in good health. Some clones in this sample may be carry-over from other donors' samples.

The V call is TRBV19, the J call TRBJ1-1, with 7 bases lining up with TRBD1. V shed 6 bases and J 2 bases; nucleotides not matched to a gene: 6. Germline values: CDR1 LNHDA, CDR2 SQIVND (reference sequence). CDR3 length: 14 amino acids. The CDR3 protein is CASSPGQQNTEAFF. The CDR3 DNA is TGTGCCAGTAGCCCGGGACAGCAAAACACTGAAGCTTTCTTT.

The chain joins TRBV7-2 to TRBJ2-7; D remains unclear. The CDR3 totals 14 residues. Trimming left V 0 bases short and J 0 bases short, with 6 bases between. Germline V lookup: CDR1 SGHTA, CDR2 FQGNSA. For the CDR3, the DNA is TGTGCCAGCAGCTTAGCCAGGAGCTCCTACGAGCAGTACTTC. Its translation: CASSLARSSYEQYF.

The chain links TRBV6-5 to TRBJ2-7; TRBD2 matches 8 bases. Germline CDR1 and CDR2: MNHEY and SVGAGI. V trimming: 4 bases; J trimming: 6 bases; junction bases outside the gene matches: 8. The CDR3 length is 14 residues. This CDR3 is CASSSSTRGGEQYF. CDR3 bases: TGTGCCAGCAGTTCCTCGACCCGGGGGGGCGAGCAGTACTTC.

V and J are TRBV11-2 and TRBJ1-3, with D tentatively TRBD1 (5 bases). Germline-derived CDR1 and CDR2 are SGHAT and FQNNGV. V was cut by 0 bases and J by 7 bases, with 13 bases left in between. The CDR3 spans 15 residues. The CDR3 bases are TGTGCCAGCAGCTTAGATCCGGGGACGGGGAACACCATATATTTT. Protein sequence: CASSLDPGTGNTIYF.

V gene TRBV11-2 combines with J gene TRBJ1-1; D is ambiguous. This CDR3 is built from 13 residues. Trimming pared 5 bases from V and 0 bases from J, leaving 7 bases between. The germline gives CDR1 SGHAT, CDR2 FQNNGV. In DNA form, the CDR3 reads TGTGCCAGCAGCGCCGATTTGAACACTGAAGCTTTCTTT. Amino acid sequence: CASSADLNTEAFF.

J is TRBJ2-1 and V is TRBV15; D might be TRBD1 (6 bases). The germline V and J ends were trimmed by 0 bases and 6 bases, with 18 bases remaining between them. Germline V CDR1 and CDR2: LNHNV, YYDKDF (reference sequence). This CDR3 region has 17 residues. The CDR3: CATSRDRSGAGANEQFF. In DNA form, the CDR3 reads TGTGCCACCAGCAGAGATAGGAGTGGGGCAGGGGCCAATGAGCAGTTCTTC.

This rearrangement joins TRBV9 to TRBJ2-2, with 13 positions matching TRBD2. Germline loops: CDR1 SGDLS, CDR2 YYNGEE. This CDR3 has 17 residues. Trimming at V came to 3 bases and at J to 5 bases, leaving 7 bases not matched to a gene. DNA of the CDR3: TGTGCCAGCAGCGCCCCAAGGACTAGCGGGAGTACCGGGGAGCTGTTTTTT. Translated, it gives CASSAPRTSGSTGELFF.

The chain is built from TRBV5-8 and TRBJ1-4, with D maybe TRBD1 (6 bases). CDR3 length: 15 amino acids. CDR1 is SGHTS, CDR2 YDEGEE, per germline. V lost 6 bases to trimming and J lost 0 bases, with 12 bases between them. Here the CDR3 DNA reads TGTGCCAGCAACCGCAGGGGCACAACTAATGAAAAACTGTTTTTT. As protein: CASNRRGTTNEKLFF.

The gene calls are TRBV9 and TRBJ1-1; D is unclear. The CDR3 is made up of 13 amino acids. Germline assignment: CDR1 SGDLS and CDR2 YYNGEE. V lost 0 bases, J lost 6 bases, and 9 bases lay in between. CDR3 sequence: CASSVVEGSEAFF. CDR3 coding DNA: TGTGCCAGCAGCGTAGTGGAGGGCTCTGAAGCTTTCTTT.

This clone was counted between two and nine times. The chain combines TRBV7-2 with TRBJ2-1, with a possible D match to TRBD2 (6 bases). The V end was cut by 1 base, the J end by 9 bases, with 19 bases between. The CDR3 contains 16 residues. In germline, CDR1 is SGHTA, CDR2 FQGNSA. CDR3 loop: CASSLVPGLLIGEQFF. CDR3 DNA: TGTGCCAGCAGCTTAGTCCCGGGACTGCTAATTGGTGAGCAGTTCTTC.

This chain joins TRBV4-1 and TRBJ2-1, with 8 bases aligning to TRBD1. CDR1 and CDR2 from the germline V gene are MGHRA and YSYEKL. V was clipped by 3 bases and J by 7 bases; unmatched bases: 2. The CDR3 is made up of 13 amino acids. CDR3 nucleotides: TGCGCCAGCAGCCACGGGACAGGAAATGAGCAGTTCTTC. Encoded protein: CASSHGTGNEQFF.

The genes are TRBV30 and TRBJ2-3, with 8 nucleotides matching TRBD2. Germline V gives CDR1 GTSNPN, CDR2 SVGIG (reference sequence). The CDR3 spans 18 residues. The V gene end was trimmed by 8 bases and the J gene end by 0 bases; junction bases not matched to a gene: 19. The chain's CDR3 is CALVGGLVKEGSTDTQYF. The CDR3 DNA reads as TGTGCCCTAGTGGGGGGACTAGTGAAGGAGGGGAGCACAGATACGCAGTATTTT.

The V call is TRBV5-1, the J call TRBJ1-3, with D possibly matching TRBD1 (6 bases). V was shortened by 2 bases and J by 3 bases, with 12 bases between the two germline ends. The CDR3 has 15 residues. Germline loops: CDR1 SGHRS, CDR2 YFSETQ. DNA for the CDR3: TGCGCCAGCAGCTTAGAGGGGGTAATTGGAAACACCATATATTTT. This sequence encodes CASSLEGVIGNTIYF.

This sequence joins TRBV5-1 and TRBJ2-3; unclear D gene. CDR1 SGHRS and CDR2 YFSETQ come from the germline V gene. The CDR3 totals 13 residues. Trimming stripped 0 bases from V and 2 bases from J, with 4 bases between. This CDR3 is CASSLDNTDTQYF. As DNA, the CDR3 is TGCGCCAGCAGCTTGGACAACACAGATACGCAGTATTTT.

The chain links TRBV4-2 to TRBJ2-3; D is uncertain. Germline V gene lookup returns CDR1 LGHNA and CDR2 YNFKEQ. The V gene lost 0 bases and the J gene lost 0 bases, with 13 bases spanning the gap. This CDR3 is built from 17 residues. The CDR3 nucleotides read TGTGCCAGCAGCCAAGATCGGTTCCTTTCTAGCACAGATACGCAGTATTTT. Translated: CASSQDRFLSSTDTQYF.

The chain recombines TRBV10-3 with TRBJ1-6; D gene uncertain. The germline CDR1 and CDR2 sequences are ENHRY and SYGVKD. Trimming pared 3 bases from V and 7 bases from J, leaving 7 bases between. The CDR3 contains 13 residues. CDR3 in amino acids: CAISDLGNSPLHF. The CDR3 DNA follows: TGTGCCATCAGTGACTTAGGAAATTCACCCCTCCACTTT.

This clone showed up just a few times. CDR3 DNA sequence: TGTGCCAGCAGTAACAGGGGGGACGGCTACACCTTC. Amino acid sequence: CASSNRGDGYTF. The chain is built from TRBV5-6 and TRBJ1-2; 8 bases agree with TRBD1. Germline loops: CDR1 SGHDT, CDR2 YYEEEE. The CDR3 extends over 12 amino acids. The J segment lost 8 bases and the V segment lost 5 bases, leaving 5 bases of the junction unmatched.

This chain joins TRBV28 and TRBJ2-5; 10 bases align to TRBD1. V trimming: 6 bases; J trimming: 5 bases; junction bases outside the gene matches: 9. The CDR3 is 15 residues long. Germline CDR1 and CDR2: MDHEN and SYDVKM. The CDR3 loop reads CASSSPGQGWETQYF. The DNA of the CDR3 is TGTGCCAGCAGCTCTCCGGGACAGGGGTGGGAGACCCAGTACTTC. Using reference TRBV28 and TRBJ2-5 for the parts outside the CDR3, the full variable domain is DVKVTQSSRYLVKRTGEKVFLECVQDMDHENMFWYRQDPGLGLRLIYFSYDVKMKEKGDIPEGYSVSREKKERFSLILESASTNQTSMYLCASSSPGQGWETQYFGPGTRLLVL.

V and J are TRBV5-1 and TRBJ2-7, with D perhaps TRBD1 (5 bases). The CDR3 is 13 amino acids. Germline V gene sequence: CDR1 SGHRS, CDR2 YFSETQ. V was cut by 0 bases and J by 7 bases, with 11 bases left in between. The CDR3 is CASSLEGAPEQYF. The CDR3 DNA follows: TGCGCCAGCAGCTTGGAAGGGGCACCTGAGCAGTACTTC.

The rearrangement links TRBV27 to TRBJ2-7; 9 positions agree with TRBD2. This CDR3 has 16 amino acids. With 6 bases clipped from V and 3 bases from J, the junction kept 12 bases outside the gene matches. Germline CDR1 and CDR2: MNHEY and SMNVEV (reference sequence). The CDR3 spells CASRRPGTSGYYEQYF. The CDR3 region has the DNA TGTGCCAGCAGACGACCCGGAACTAGCGGGTACTACGAGCAGTACTTC.

This clone was detected a few times. This sequence joins TRBV18 and TRBJ2-7; tentative D call: TRBD1 (5 bases). Looked up from germline, CDR1 is KGHSH and CDR2 is LQKENI. This CDR3 is 14 amino acids long. Trimming stripped 1 base from V and 6 bases from J, with 13 bases between. For the CDR3, the DNA is TGTGCCAGCTCACCACGAAGGGGATCAGGCGAGCAGTACTTC. This codes for CASSPRRGSGEQYF.

This clone showed up just a few times. Distinct nucleotide sequences in the sample also encode this CDR3. V is TRBV18 and J is TRBJ2-2; maybe TRBD1 (5 bases). V lost 2 bases, J lost 6 bases, and 7 bases lay in between. CDR1 and CDR2 (germline): KGHSH, LQKENI. The CDR3 totals 13 residues. CDR3 nucleotides: TGTGCCAGCTCACCAGTGGGGCCCGGGGAGCTGTTTTTT. This codes for CASSPVGPGELFF.

The chain combines TRBV30 with TRBJ2-1, with 7 bases identical to TRBD1. Looked up from germline, CDR1 is GTSNPN and CDR2 is SVGIG (reference sequence). The trim removed 0 bases at V and 6 bases at J, leaving 11 bases unmatched. This CDR3 region has 16 residues. CDR3 in DNA: TGTGCCTGGAGTGTACCGGCAGGGGGTGCCGGCAATGAGCAGTTCTTC. Translated, it gives CAWSVPAGGAGNEQFF.

This clone was observed at least ten times. The sample carries other DNA sequences with the same CDR3. This chain connects TRBV4-2 to TRBJ1-1, with D tentatively TRBD1 (5 bases). Germline V CDR1 and CDR2: LGHNA, YNFKEQ. The CDR3 has 17 residues. Deletions cut 1 base from V and 0 bases from J, with 15 bases between. CDR3 DNA sequence: TGTGCCAGCAGCCAAGGGGGCCCGGGCCGCATGAACACTGAAGCTTTCTTT. Protein: CASSQGGPGRMNTEAFF.

V gene TRBV11-2 combines with J gene TRBJ2-7, with D unclear. The CDR3 contains 13 residues. CDR1 and CDR2 from the germline V gene are SGHAT and FQNNGV. V was clipped by 5 bases and J by 5 bases, with 13 bases between them. The CDR3 bases are TGTGCCAGCAGCCTCTCCTCCATCCACGAGCAGTACTTC. Protein sequence: CASSLSSIHEQYF. Drawing the rest from reference TRBV11-2 and TRBJ2-7, the complete variable domain is EAGVAQSPRYKIIEKRQSVAFWCNPISGHATLYWYQQILGQGPKLLIQFQNNGVVDDSQLPKDRFSAERLKGVDSTLKIQPAKLEDSAVYLCASSLSSIHEQYFGPGTRLTVT.

There are many counts of this clone. The genes are TRBV11-2 and TRBJ2-3, with 12 bases fitting TRBD2. The J segment lost 4 bases and the V segment lost 6 bases, leaving 5 bases of the junction unmatched. Germline V CDR1 and CDR2: SGHAT, FQNNGV. The CDR3 has 15 amino acids. In DNA form, the CDR3 reads TGTGCCAGCAGACGCCTAGCGGGAGGGGCAGATACGCAGTATTTT. The encoded protein is CASRRLAGGADTQYF.

The chain is built from TRBV28 and TRBJ1-5; D remains ambiguous. Germline V gives CDR1 MDHEN, CDR2 SYDVKM. The V and J ends lost 5 bases and 4 bases respectively, with 6 bases between them. CDR3 size: 12 residues. DNA for the CDR3: TGTGCCAGCAGTCCGTGGAATCAGCCCCAGCATTTT. Protein sequence: CASSPWNQPQHF.

The chain employs TRBV7-7 and TRBJ2-7; perhaps TRBD1 as D (5 bases). Trimming took off 10 bases at V and 2 bases at J, with 24 bases between the two ends. The CDR3 totals 16 residues. Germline V CDR1 and CDR2: SSHAT, FNYEAQ (reference sequence). CDR3 sequence reads: CATREKHGSRAYEQYF. In nucleotides, the CDR3 is TGTGCCACCAGGGAAAAACACGGATCGCGTGCCTACGAGCAGTACTTC.

The V and J genes are TRBV4-1 and TRBJ2-7; no clear D. CDR1 is MGHRA and CDR2 is YSYEKL in the germline V gene. The CDR3 is 15 amino acids. Trimming cost V 4 bases and J 5 bases, with 18 bases left between them. The CDR3 bases are TGCGCCAGCAGCCTCCGGGCCACCCGGGTCGACGAGCAGTACTTC. As protein: CASSLRATRVDEQYF.